This TCR beta chain comes out of a study of early T cells in non-severe SARS-CoV-2 infection. TCRdb re-called the 5' RACE reads through MiXCR, storing one row per CDR3 protein. The data hold tens of thousands of distinct CDR3 sequences, with 9.5% to 13% observed a single time. This clonotype was seen only a few times. V lost 7 bases, J lost 4 bases, and 25 bases lay in between. Germline assignment: CDR1 MDHEN and CDR2 SYDVKM. CDR3 length: 18 residues. The source of this sequence is an adult who was a healthcare worker with PCR-confirmed SARS-CoV-2 infection or an uninfected control (not recorded which). The chain joins TRBV28 to TRBJ2-2; tentatively, D is TRBD2 (7 bases). Input material: whole blood. The CDR3 here is CASTRAPHTGRGTGELFF. CDR3 DNA sequence: TGTGCCAGCACACGAGCCCCCCACACAGGGAGGGGCACCGGGGAGCTGTTTTTT.